This T cell receptor (beta chain) was sequenced in a study of response to subunit inactivated influenza vaccine. Study-wide findings and caveats: A suggestion made by the authors is that each seasonal influenza vaccination recruits few new T cells.

TCRdb analysed the RT-PCR reads with MiXCR anew, one entry per CDR3 protein. The table records 250,000 to 350,000 distinct CDR3 sequences, about 20% of them present only once. Remarks on this clonotype: The antigen is unknown.

The CDR3 extends over 16 amino acids. V lost 1 base, J lost 2 bases, and 14 bases lay in between. Germline-derived CDR1 and CDR2 are SGHAT and FQNNGV. The specimen comprised PBMCs from blood, sampled about 20 months after vaccination. This chain joins TRBV11-2 and TRBJ2-5; TRBD2 might be the D (5 bases). The source is a man aged 45 to 70 who received an inactivated influenza vaccine. Here the CDR3 DNA reads TGTGCCAGCAGCTTAGCCCTTTCGGGATCGCAAGAGACCCAGTACTTC. Amino acids: CASSLALSGSQETQYF.